Included here is one TCR beta chain sequence, with context. These data belong to a study of shared T cell receptors in the human thymus. Trimming removed 4 bases from V and 6 bases from J; junction bases left unmatched: 17. The CDR3 covers 18 residues. Germline CDR1 SGDLS, CDR2 YYNGEE. The data were produced by immunoSEQ multiplex PCR, yet TCRdb's version contains in-frame clones alone and is incomplete. The table shows some 700,000 clones, with 70% to 90% occurring only once. This sample was shared with a second study, whose subject was human thymus T cells. Per that study: Corrective surgery for congenital heart defects was being performed on the healthy Finnish infants who were the donors. It was from resections taken during corrective heart surgery that the thymus tissue came. Thymic and blood repertoires appeared to display a bias in their usage of V and J genes.

This sequence originates from a girl under three years old with a congenital heart defect. The chain joins TRBV9 to TRBJ2-3; 10 bases map to TRBD1. Source material: thymocytes. The CDR3 nucleotides read TGTGCCAGCAGCCCCCGACGGCCGGGACAGGGGAGCGGGGATACGCAGTATTTT. This codes for CASSPRRPGQGSGDTQYF.